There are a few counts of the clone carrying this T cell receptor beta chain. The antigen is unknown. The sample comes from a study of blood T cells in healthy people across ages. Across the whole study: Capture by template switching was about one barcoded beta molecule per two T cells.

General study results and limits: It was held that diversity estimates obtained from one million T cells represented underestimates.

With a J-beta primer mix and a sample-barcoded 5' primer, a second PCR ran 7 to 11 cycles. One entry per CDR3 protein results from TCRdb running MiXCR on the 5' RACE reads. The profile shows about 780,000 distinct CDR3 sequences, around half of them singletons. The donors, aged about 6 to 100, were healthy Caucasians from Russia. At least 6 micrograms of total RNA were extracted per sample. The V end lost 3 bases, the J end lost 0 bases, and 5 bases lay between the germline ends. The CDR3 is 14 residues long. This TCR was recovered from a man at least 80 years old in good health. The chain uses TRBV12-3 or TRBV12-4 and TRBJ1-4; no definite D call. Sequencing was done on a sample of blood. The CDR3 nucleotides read TGTGCCAGCAGTTTGGAGTCAACTAATGAAAAACTGTTTTTT. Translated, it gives CASSLESTNEKLFF.